Only a few counts were recorded for the clone carrying this T cell receptor (beta chain). The antigen is unknown. This entry comes from a study of response to subunit inactivated influenza vaccine. Study findings and constraints: The authors suggested that few new T cells are recruited per seasonal influenza vaccination.

CDR1 is MNHNS, CDR2 SASEGT, per germline. The CDR3 consists of 14 residues. Between the trimmed V and J ends, which lost 2 bases and 8 bases, there was a span of 15 bases. TCRdb called the RT-PCR reads again in MiXCR, with one record for every CDR3 protein. The sample holds approximately 500,000 distinct CDR3 sequences, under 15% seen once. The input for sequencing was PBMCs from blood, taken more than 35 days after vaccination. This sequence originates from a man aged 50 to 59 who received an inactivated influenza vaccine. The V call is TRBV6-1, the J call TRBJ1-2, with a possible D match to TRBD1 (5 bases). Written as DNA, the CDR3 is TGTGCCAGCAGTGAAACTAGGGACGTAAGGGGCTACACCTTC. Translation: CASSETRDVRGYTF.